This passage covers 30 T cell receptor beta chains from one sample sequenced in a study of cytomegalovirus exposure and HLA in healthy donors. The PCR was carried out with 60 Vbeta primers and 13 Jbeta primers. The repertoire was sequenced with immunoSEQ multiplex PCR; TCRdb's copy has only in-frame clones and lacks some. The sample holds about 90,000 clones, about 88% seen once. The sample consisted of PBMCs. The receptor source for this set is a young man in good health and CMV-seronegative.

V usage is TRBV27 and J usage is TRBJ2-6; no clear D gene. V shed 5 bases and J shed 0 bases, with 8 bases lying between them. This CDR3 has 15 amino acids. CDR1 is MNHEY, CDR2 SMNVEV, per germline (reference sequence). The CDR3 reads CASSPGSSGANVLTF. The CDR3 DNA reads TGTGCCAGCAGTCCAGGTAGCTCTGGGGCCAACGTCCTGACTTTC.

This clone was seen just once. The chain links TRBV10-2 to TRBJ2-5, with TRBD2 identical over 12 bases. There are 14 residues in the CDR3. Trimming removed 8 bases from V and 1 base from J; junction bases left unmatched: 2. Germline lookup yields CDR1 WSHSY and CDR2 SAAADI. CDR3 bases: TGCGCCAGCGGACTAGCGGGACGCCAAGAGACCCAGTACTTC. Residues: CASGLAGRQETQYF.

The chain joins TRBV18 to TRBJ1-1, with D maybe TRBD1 (6 bases). CDR3 length: 15 amino acids. Germline values: CDR1 KGHSH, CDR2 LQKENI. Trimming took 3 bases from V and 1 from J, leaving 12 bases between them. In DNA form, the CDR3 reads TGTGCCAGCTCACCTTCCGGGACATCGAACACTGAAGCTTTCTTT. Translation gives CASSPSGTSNTEAFF.

This rearrangement joins TRBV29-1 to TRBJ1-1, with 8 bases matching TRBD1. This CDR3 has 12 amino acids. CDR1 and CDR2 (germline): SQVTM, ANQGSEA. Losses at the gene ends were 6 bases for V and 6 bases for J; bases not matched to a gene: 6. The CDR3 DNA sequence: TGCAGCGTGGACAGGGTATTTTCTGAAGCTTTCTTT. Translating gives CSVDRVFSEAFF.

The chain combines TRBV25-1 with TRBJ2-7, with TRBD1 matching 10 bases. The CDR3 contains 15 residues. Trimming removed 3 bases from V and 2 bases from J; junction bases left unmatched: 4. Per germline, CDR1 MGHDK and CDR2 SYGVNS. For the CDR3, the DNA is TGTGCCAGCAGTGATCCGGGACAGGGGCCCTACGAGCAGTACTTC. It yields the protein CASSDPGQGPYEQYF.

The chain combines TRBV13 with TRBJ2-1; 8 nucleotides line up with TRBD2. The junction had 6 bases not matched to a gene; V was cut back by 4 bases and J by 7 bases. CDR1 is PRHDT, CDR2 FYEKMQ, per germline (reference sequence). This CDR3 contains 14 residues. CDR3 loop: CASSSGGADNEQFF. The CDR3 DNA is TGTGCCAGCAGCTCCGGGGGGGCCGATAATGAGCAGTTCTTC.

V and J are TRBV7-2 and TRBJ1-1; unclear D gene. The CDR3 has 15 residues. Germline-derived CDR1 and CDR2 are SGHTA and FQGNSA. The V end lost 4 bases, the J end lost 2 bases, and 14 bases lay between the germline ends. CDR3 loop: CASSSGLRVNTEAFF. The CDR3 DNA follows: TGTGCCAGCAGCTCGGGGTTACGCGTAAACACTGAAGCTTTCTTT.

The chain combines TRBV6-5 with TRBJ1-2, with D possibly matching TRBD1 (5 bases). Germline CDR1 and CDR2: MNHEY and SVGAGI. V lost 0 bases, J lost 4 bases, and 12 bases lay in between. The CDR3 length is 15 residues. The chain's CDR3 is CASSYSPGRGYGYTF. CDR3 in DNA: TGTGCCAGCAGTTACTCGCCGGGGAGGGGCTATGGCTACACCTTC.

This rearrangement joins TRBV27 to TRBJ1-2; unclear D gene. V lost 5 bases to trimming and J lost 8 bases, with 9 bases between them. The CDR3 has 11 amino acids. Germline CDR1 is MNHEY and CDR2 is SMNVEV (reference sequence). The CDR3 sequence is CASSLSWGYTF. The CDR3 nucleotides read TGTGCCAGCAGTCTAAGTTGGGGCTACACCTTC.

The chain employs TRBV6-4 and TRBJ2-3; TRBD1 is a possible D gene (5 bases). Germline-derived CDR1 and CDR2 are MRHNA and SNTAGT. V was cut by 8 bases and J by 3 bases, with 18 bases left in between. The CDR3 length is 15 residues. For the CDR3, the DNA is TGTGCCAGCTCGCCCCGCTTTTCAGGGACAGATACGCAGTATTTT. It is translated as CASSPRFSGTDTQYF.

Only one count was recorded for this clone. The chain has TRBV15 and TRBJ2-1; 11 bases agree with TRBD2. After removal of 0 bases from V and 6 bases from J, the junction contained 10 bases not matched to a gene. Germline loops: CDR1 LNHNV, CDR2 YYDKDF (reference sequence). The CDR3 totals 18 residues. This chain's CDR3 is CATSRERLAGGVANEQFF. The CDR3, as DNA: TGTGCCACCAGCAGAGAACGGCTAGCGGGAGGAGTCGCCAATGAGCAGTTCTTC. Full variable domain (outside the CDR3, taken from reference TRBV15 and TRBJ2-1): DAMVIQNPRYQVTQFGKPVTLSCSQTLNHNVMYWYQQKSSQAPKLLFHYYDKDFNNEADTPDNFQSRRPNTSFCFLDIRSPGLGDTAMYLCATSRERLAGGVANEQFFGPGTRLTVL.

The rearrangement links TRBV5-4 to TRBJ2-7; TRBD2 aligns across 9 bases. V lost 0 bases and J lost 3; bases outside the gene matches: 4. Germline V gives CDR1 SGHNT, CDR2 YYREEE (reference sequence). The CDR3 length is 15 residues. In nucleotides, the CDR3 is TGTGCCAGCAGCTTGGCTAGGACTAGCGACTACGAGCAGTACTTC. Residues: CASSLARTSDYEQYF.

The chain has TRBV6-6 and TRBJ2-7; D remains unclear. CDR3 length: 15 amino acids. Germline V lookup: CDR1 MNHNY, CDR2 SVGAGI (reference sequence). Trimming cost V 4 bases and J 2 bases, with 15 bases left between them. The CDR3 DNA reads TGTGCCAGCAGTTTGATATACGGGTGGCCCTACGAGCAGTACTTC. It specifies CASSLIYGWPYEQYF.

The chain uses TRBV7-9 and TRBJ1-2, with D perhaps TRBD1 (6 bases). The CDR3 has 13 residues. Germline lookup yields CDR1 SEHNR and CDR2 FQNEAQ (reference sequence). V lost 0 bases, J lost 7 bases, and 9 bases lay in between. The CDR3: CASSLATDSGYTF. The CDR3 DNA reads as TGTGCCAGCAGCTTAGCGACGGACAGTGGCTACACCTTC.

The CDR3 sequence is CSAQRTLRNTEAFF. CDR3 nucleotides: TGCAGCGCCCAGAGGACACTCAGAAACACTGAAGCTTTCTTT. V and J are TRBV29-1 and TRBJ1-1, with D perhaps matching TRBD1 (5 bases). The CDR3 consists of 14 residues. Germline values: CDR1 SQVTM, CDR2 ANQGSEA. The ends were cut back, 7 bases at V and 2 bases at J, with 17 bases in the middle.

This clone was detected a few times. This sequence joins TRBV6-4 and TRBJ2-1; the D gene is possibly TRBD2 (5 bases). Looked up from germline, CDR1 is MRHNA and CDR2 is SNTAGT. The CDR3 has 14 residues. The V end was cut by 6 bases, the J end by 6 bases, with 15 bases between. The CDR3 sequence: CASSDSEVSNEQFF. The CDR3 DNA sequence: TGTGCCAGCAGCGATAGCGAGGTCAGCAATGAGCAGTTCTTC.

V gene TRBV6-5 combines with J gene TRBJ2-2; no firm D call. This CDR3 spans 13 amino acids. Germline V gene sequence: CDR1 MNHEY, CDR2 SVGAGI. Trimming took off 6 bases at V and 2 bases at J, with 7 bases between the two ends. The CDR3 protein is CASRLYNTGELFF. The CDR3 DNA reads TGTGCCAGCAGACTTTACAACACCGGGGAGCTGTTTTTT.

This chain uses TRBV5-1 with TRBJ2-3; D is perhaps TRBD2 (5 bases). The ends were cut back, 0 bases at V and 4 bases at J, with 9 bases in the middle. Germline V CDR1 and CDR2: SGHRS, YFSETQ. The CDR3 has 14 amino acids. This chain's CDR3 is CASSLAIGADTQYF. As DNA, the CDR3 is TGCGCCAGCAGCTTGGCTATCGGGGCAGATACGCAGTATTTT. Combining the CDR3 with reference TRBV5-1 and TRBJ2-3 gives the whole variable domain KAGVTQTPRYLIKTRGQQVTLSCSPISGHRSVSWYQQTPGQGLQFLFEYFSETQRNKGNFPGRFSGRQFSNSRSEMNVSTLELGDSALYLCASSLAIGADTQYFGPGTRLTVL.

The chain uses TRBV10-2 and TRBJ2-7, with 12 bases that match TRBD2. Trimming removed 7 bases from V and 7 bases from J; junction bases left unmatched: 5. This CDR3 region has 13 residues. CDR1 and CDR2 from the germline V gene are WSHSY and SAAADI. CDR3: CASTTSGGMEQYF. The CDR3, as DNA: TGCGCCAGCACGACTAGCGGGGGTATGGAGCAGTACTTC.

The CDR3 nucleotides are TGTGCCAGCAGCTTAGAAACAGGGCGCCGGACTGAAGCTTTCTTT. Its translation: CASSLETGRRTEAFF. The V and J genes are TRBV11-2 and TRBJ1-1, with D possibly TRBD1 on 6 matching bases. V dropped 0 bases and J dropped 5 bases, with 13 bases sitting between them. The CDR3 runs 15 residues. The germline gives CDR1 SGHAT, CDR2 FQNNGV.

This clone was seen a few times. J is TRBJ2-1 and V is TRBV5-6; 8 nucleotides match TRBD2. V lost 3 bases and J lost 2; bases outside the gene matches: 4. The CDR3 spans 15 residues. Germline values: CDR1 SGHDT, CDR2 YYEEEE. Here the CDR3 DNA reads TGTGCCAGCAGCTCGGGACTAGGCCCCTACAATGAGCAGTTCTTC. Translating it yields CASSSGLGPYNEQFF.

The J gene is TRBJ2-1, the V gene TRBV5-1; TRBD2 matches at 11 bases. From germline, CDR1 is SGHRS and CDR2 YFSETQ. The CDR3 spans 15 residues. After removal of 6 bases from V and 5 bases from J, the junction contained 7 bases not matched to a gene. CDR3 nucleotide sequence: TGCGCCAGCACCTCGGGACTAGCGGTTGACAATGAGCAGTTCTTC. Translation: CASTSGLAVDNEQFF. Supplemented by reference TRBV5-1 and TRBJ2-1, the full variable domain reads KAGVTQTPRYLIKTRGQQVTLSCSPISGHRSVSWYQQTPGQGLQFLFEYFSETQRNKGNFPGRFSGRQFSNSRSEMNVSTLELGDSALYLCASTSGLAVDNEQFFGPGTRLTVL.

The rearrangement uses TRBV7-2 and TRBJ2-2; D is perhaps TRBD2 (7 bases). V shed 7 bases and J shed 4 bases, with 16 bases lying between them. Germline CDR1 reads SGHTA; CDR2 reads FQGNSA. The CDR3 has 15 amino acids. CDR3 in amino acids: CASTRGGVGTGELFF. The DNA for the CDR3 is TGTGCCAGCACCAGAGGGGGGGTAGGCACCGGGGAGCTGTTTTTT.

V usage is TRBV13 and J usage is TRBJ2-7; D is perhaps TRBD2 (5 bases). The V end lost 4 bases, the J end lost 7 bases, and 14 bases lay between the germline ends. Germline V gene sequence: CDR1 PRHDT, CDR2 FYEKMQ (reference sequence). The CDR3 loop spans 13 amino acids. The CDR3: CASSYGLPGEQYF. The CDR3, as DNA: TGTGCCAGCAGCTACGGACTCCCGGGGGAGCAGTACTTC. Complete variable domain (other parts from reference TRBV13 and TRBJ2-7): AAGVIQSPRHLIKEKRETATLKCYPIPRHDTVYWYQQGPGQDPQFLISFYEKMQSDKGSIPDRFSAQQFSDYHSELNMSSLELGDSALYFCASSYGLPGEQYFGPGTRLTVT.

This chain joins TRBV28 and TRBJ1-2, with D maybe TRBD1 (5 bases). Germline CDR1 and CDR2: MDHEN and SYDVKM. Deletions cut 10 bases from V and 6 bases from J, with 15 bases between. The CDR3 loop spans 12 amino acids. For the CDR3, the DNA is TGTGCCACCCTTCGGGGGTCGGATGGCTACACCTTC. The encoded protein is CATLRGSDGYTF.

This chain connects TRBV5-4 to TRBJ2-5; 9 bases are a match to TRBD2. The CDR3 sequence is 17 residues long. Per the germline V gene, CDR1 is SGHNT and CDR2 is YYREEE (reference sequence). Trimming removed 1 base from V and 5 bases from J; junction bases left unmatched: 12. This CDR3 is CASSLPGSGSFAETQYF. CDR3 coding DNA: TGTGCCAGCAGCTTGCCGGGTAGCGGGAGCTTTGCGGAGACCCAGTACTTC.

This rearrangement joins TRBV10-3 to TRBJ2-7; 8 nucleotides match TRBD2. Trimming removed 6 bases from V and 3 bases from J; junction bases left unmatched: 4. The CDR3 spans 13 residues. Looked up from germline, CDR1 is ENHRY and CDR2 is SYGVKD. The CDR3 protein is CAIRAGLGYEQYF. The CDR3 DNA reads as TGTGCCATCAGAGCGGGACTAGGCTACGAGCAGTACTTC.

This clone occurred a few times. The chain combines TRBV2 with TRBJ1-5; tentative D call: TRBD1 (6 bases). Germline V gene lookup returns CDR1 SNHLY and CDR2 FYNNEI. The length of the CDR3 is 13 residues. V was pared by 8 bases and J by 6 bases, with 14 bases between. CDR3 sequence: CASLGQTGQPQHF. DNA of the CDR3: TGTGCCAGCCTTGGACAGACCGGTCAGCCCCAGCATTTT.

This clone was counted once. The V gene is TRBV30, the J gene TRBJ2-4; D perhaps matches TRBD2 (6 bases). V lost 0 bases, J lost 0 bases, and 15 bases lay in between. This CDR3 has 17 amino acids. Germline V gives CDR1 GTSNPN, CDR2 SVGIG (reference sequence). CDR3 sequence reads: CAWSVLDRELAKNIQYF. DNA of the CDR3: TGTGCCTGGAGTGTACTAGATCGGGAGCTAGCCAAAAACATTCAGTACTTC. Drawing the rest from reference TRBV30 and TRBJ2-4, the complete variable domain is SQTIHQWPATLVQPVGSPLSLECTVEGTSNPNLYWYRQAAGRGLQLLFYSVGIGQISSEVPQNLSASRPQDRQFILSSKKLLLSDSGFYLCAWSVLDRELAKNIQYFGAGTRLSVL.

V usage is TRBV11-2 and J usage is TRBJ1-1, with no clear D. There are 15 residues in the CDR3. Germline loops: CDR1 SGHAT, CDR2 FQNNGV. V was cut by 0 bases and J by 3 bases, with 11 bases left in between. CDR3 in DNA: TGTGCCAGCAGCTTAGAGGAGTGGGAGGACACTGAAGCTTTCTTT. Amino acids: CASSLEEWEDTEAFF.